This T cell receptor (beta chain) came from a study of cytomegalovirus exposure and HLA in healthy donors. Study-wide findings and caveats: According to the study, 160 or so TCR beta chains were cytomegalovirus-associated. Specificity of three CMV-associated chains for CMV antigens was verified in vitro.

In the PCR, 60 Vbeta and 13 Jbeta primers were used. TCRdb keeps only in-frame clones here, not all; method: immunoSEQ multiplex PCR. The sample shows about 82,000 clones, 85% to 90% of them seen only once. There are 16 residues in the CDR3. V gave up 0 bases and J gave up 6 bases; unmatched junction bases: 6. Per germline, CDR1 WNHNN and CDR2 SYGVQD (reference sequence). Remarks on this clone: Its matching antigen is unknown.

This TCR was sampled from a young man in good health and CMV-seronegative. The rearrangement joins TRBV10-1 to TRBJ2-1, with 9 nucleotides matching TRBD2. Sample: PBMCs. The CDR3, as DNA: TGCGCCAGCAGTGAGTCGGGTCTAGCGGGAAGCAATGAGCAGTTCTTC. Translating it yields CASSESGLAGSNEQFF.